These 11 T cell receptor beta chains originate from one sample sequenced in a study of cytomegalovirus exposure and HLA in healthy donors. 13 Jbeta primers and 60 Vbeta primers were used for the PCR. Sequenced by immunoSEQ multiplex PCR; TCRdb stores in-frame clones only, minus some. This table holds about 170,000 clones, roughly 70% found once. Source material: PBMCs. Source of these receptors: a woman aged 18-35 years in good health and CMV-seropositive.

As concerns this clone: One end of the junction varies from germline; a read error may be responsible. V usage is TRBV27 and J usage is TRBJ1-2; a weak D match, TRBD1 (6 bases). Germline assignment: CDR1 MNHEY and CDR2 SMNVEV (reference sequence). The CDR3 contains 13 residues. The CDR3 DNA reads TGTGCCGGCAGTTTGGTGGGGGCTCATGGCTACACCTTC. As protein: CAGSLVGAHGYTF.

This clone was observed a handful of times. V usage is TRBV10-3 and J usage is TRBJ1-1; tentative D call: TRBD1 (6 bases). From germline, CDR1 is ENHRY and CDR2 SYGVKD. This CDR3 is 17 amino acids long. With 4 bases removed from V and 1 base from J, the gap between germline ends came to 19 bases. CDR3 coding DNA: TGTGCCATCAGTGCTCCGAGACAGGCTAATGCGAACACTGAAGCTTTCTTT. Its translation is CAISAPRQANANTEAFF.

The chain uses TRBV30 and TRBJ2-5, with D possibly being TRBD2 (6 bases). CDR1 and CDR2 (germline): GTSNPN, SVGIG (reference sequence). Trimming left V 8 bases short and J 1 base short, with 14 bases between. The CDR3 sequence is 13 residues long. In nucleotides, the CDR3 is TGTGCCGTGCTCCGGGGAGGCCAAGAGACCCAGTACTTC. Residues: CAVLRGGQETQYF.

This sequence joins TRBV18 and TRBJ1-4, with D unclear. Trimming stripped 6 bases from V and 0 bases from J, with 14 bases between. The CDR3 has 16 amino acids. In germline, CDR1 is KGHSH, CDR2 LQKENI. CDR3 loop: CASSPPAPTTNEKLFF. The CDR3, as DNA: TGTGCCAGCTCGCCGCCCGCCCCTACAACTAATGAAAAACTGTTTTTT.

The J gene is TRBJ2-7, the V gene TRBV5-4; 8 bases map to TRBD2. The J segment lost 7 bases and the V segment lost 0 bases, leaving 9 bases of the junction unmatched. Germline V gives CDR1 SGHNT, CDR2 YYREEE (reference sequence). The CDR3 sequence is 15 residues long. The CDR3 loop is CASSLGVAGTTEQYF. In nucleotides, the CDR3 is TGTGCCAGCAGCTTGGGTGTAGCGGGGACTACTGAGCAGTACTTC.

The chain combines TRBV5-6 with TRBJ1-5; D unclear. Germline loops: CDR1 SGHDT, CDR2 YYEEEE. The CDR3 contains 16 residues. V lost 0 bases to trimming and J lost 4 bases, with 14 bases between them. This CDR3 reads CASSLADRGPNQPQHF. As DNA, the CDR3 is TGTGCCAGCAGCTTGGCTGATAGAGGGCCGAATCAGCCCCAGCATTTT.

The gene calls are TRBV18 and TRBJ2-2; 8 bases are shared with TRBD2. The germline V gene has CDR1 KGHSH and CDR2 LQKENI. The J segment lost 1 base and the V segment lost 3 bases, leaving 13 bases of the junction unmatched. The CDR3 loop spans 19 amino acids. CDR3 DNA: TGTGCCAGCTCACCCCAGCAGAATCGTCTAGCGGGGAACACCGGGGAGCTGTTTTTT. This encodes CASSPQQNRLAGNTGELFF.

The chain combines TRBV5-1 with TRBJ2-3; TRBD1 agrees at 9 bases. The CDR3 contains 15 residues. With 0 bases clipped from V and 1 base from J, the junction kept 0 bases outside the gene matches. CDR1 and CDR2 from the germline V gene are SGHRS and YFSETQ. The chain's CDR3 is CASSLGTGGTDTQYF. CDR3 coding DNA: TGCGCCAGCAGCTTGGGGACAGGGGGCACAGATACGCAGTATTTT.

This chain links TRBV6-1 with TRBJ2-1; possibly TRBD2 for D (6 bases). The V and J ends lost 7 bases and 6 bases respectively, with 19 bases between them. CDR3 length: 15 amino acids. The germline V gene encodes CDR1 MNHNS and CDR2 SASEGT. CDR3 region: CASTGRTTLSNEQFF. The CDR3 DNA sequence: TGTGCCAGCACTGGCCGGACTACATTGTCCAATGAGCAGTTCTTC.

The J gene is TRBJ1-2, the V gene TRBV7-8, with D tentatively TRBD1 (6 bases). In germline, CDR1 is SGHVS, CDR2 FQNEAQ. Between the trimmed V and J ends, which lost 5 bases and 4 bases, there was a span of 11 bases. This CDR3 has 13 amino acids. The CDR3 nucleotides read TGTGCCAGCAGCACCTCGGACAGCTATGGCTACACCTTC. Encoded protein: CASSTSDSYGYTF.

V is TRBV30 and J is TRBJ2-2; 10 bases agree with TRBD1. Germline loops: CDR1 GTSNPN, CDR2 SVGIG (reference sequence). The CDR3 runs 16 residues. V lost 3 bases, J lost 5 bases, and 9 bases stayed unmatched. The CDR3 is CAWRSLRDRGTGELFF. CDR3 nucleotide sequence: TGTGCCTGGAGATCTTTAAGGGACAGGGGAACCGGGGAGCTGTTTTTT.